The 5 T cell receptor beta chains reported below all come from one sample, sequenced in a study of T cells expressing NK-cell markers. TCRdb reprocessed the 5' RACE reads and keeps a single row for each CDR3 protein, giving no DNA. Its clone listing holds around 470,000 distinct CDR3 sequences. The sequenced material came from blood T cells: a sorted CD56 or NKG2C T cell subset, CD4+ or CD8+ T cells, or bulk PBMC T cells (not recorded which). Every receptor here comes from a woman in her forties or fifties in good health.

The rearrangement joins TRBV7-9 to TRBJ2-1; TCRdb designates TRBD2, a call that cannot be tested without DNA. Looked up from germline, CDR1 is SEHNR and CDR2 is FQNEAQ (reference sequence). The CDR3 totals 16 residues. Here the CDR3 reads CASSSPPGLHYNEQFF.

The chain joins TRBV4-1 to TRBJ1-1; checking the TCRdb D call of TRBD1 is not possible without DNA. CDR1 and CDR2 from the germline V gene are MGHRA and YSYEKL. This CDR3 region has 16 residues. CDR3 region: CASSQDSAGMNTEAFF.

The chain has TRBV20-1 and TRBJ2-5; TCRdb outputs TRBD2, but without DNA this stays unchecked. The CDR3 has 17 residues. Germline CDR1 DFQATT, CDR2 SNEGSKA (reference sequence). The CDR3 here is CSATPGLAGILQETQYF.

The chain employs TRBV20-1 and TRBJ2-1; absent DNA, TCRdb's TRBD2 call cannot be checked. The CDR3 contains 15 residues. Per germline, CDR1 DFQATT and CDR2 SNEGSKA (reference sequence). The chain's CDR3 is CSAPGGTSKYNEQFF.

The rearrangement joins TRBV7-2 to TRBJ2-5. This CDR3 has 13 amino acids. The V gene's germline CDR1 is SGHTA and CDR2 FQGNSA. CDR3 in amino acids: CASSSRVQETQYF.